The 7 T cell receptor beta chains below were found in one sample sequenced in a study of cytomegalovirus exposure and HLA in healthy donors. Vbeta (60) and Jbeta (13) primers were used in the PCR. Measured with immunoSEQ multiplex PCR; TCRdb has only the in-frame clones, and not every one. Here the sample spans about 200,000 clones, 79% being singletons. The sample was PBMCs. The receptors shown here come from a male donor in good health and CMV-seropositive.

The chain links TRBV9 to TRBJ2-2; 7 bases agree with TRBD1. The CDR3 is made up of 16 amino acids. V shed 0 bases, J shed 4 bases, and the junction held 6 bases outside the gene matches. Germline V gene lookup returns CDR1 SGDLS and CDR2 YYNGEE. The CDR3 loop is CASSVGGGGSTGELFF. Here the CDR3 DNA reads TGTGCCAGCAGCGTAGGAGGGGGCGGTAGCACCGGGGAGCTGTTTTTT.

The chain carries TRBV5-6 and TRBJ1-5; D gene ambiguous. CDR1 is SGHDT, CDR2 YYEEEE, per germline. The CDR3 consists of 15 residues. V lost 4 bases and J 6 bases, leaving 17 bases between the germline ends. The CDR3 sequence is CASSPSGGGFQPQHF. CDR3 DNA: TGTGCCAGCAGCCCCTCAGGTGGTGGGTTTCAGCCCCAGCATTTT.

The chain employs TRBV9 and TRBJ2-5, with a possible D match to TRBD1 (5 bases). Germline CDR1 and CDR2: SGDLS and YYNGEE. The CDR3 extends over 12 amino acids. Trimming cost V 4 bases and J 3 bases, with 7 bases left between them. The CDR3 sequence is CASSLTEETQYF. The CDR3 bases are TGTGCCAGCAGCCTGACAGAAGAGACCCAGTACTTC.

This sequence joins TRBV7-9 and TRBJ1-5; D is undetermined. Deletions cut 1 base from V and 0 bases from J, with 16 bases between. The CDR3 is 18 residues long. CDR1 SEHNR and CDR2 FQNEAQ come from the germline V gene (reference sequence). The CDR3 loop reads CASSLGRLDGYSNQPQHF. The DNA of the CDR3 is TGTGCCAGCAGCTTAGGACGCCTCGACGGGTATAGCAATCAGCCCCAGCATTTT.

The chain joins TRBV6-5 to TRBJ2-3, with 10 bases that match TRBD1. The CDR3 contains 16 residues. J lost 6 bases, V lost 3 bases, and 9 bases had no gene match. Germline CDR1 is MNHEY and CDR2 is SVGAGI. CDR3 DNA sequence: TGTGCCAGCAGTTATAGGCGGACAGGGGGACCCGATACGCAGTATTTT. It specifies CASSYRRTGGPDTQYF.

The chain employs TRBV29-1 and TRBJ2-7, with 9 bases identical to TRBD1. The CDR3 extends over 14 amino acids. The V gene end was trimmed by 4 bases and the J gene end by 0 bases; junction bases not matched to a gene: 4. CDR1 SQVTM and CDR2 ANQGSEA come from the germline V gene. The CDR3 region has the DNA TGCAGCGTTGCCGGGACAGGGAGCTCCTACGAGCAGTACTTC. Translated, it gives CSVAGTGSSYEQYF.

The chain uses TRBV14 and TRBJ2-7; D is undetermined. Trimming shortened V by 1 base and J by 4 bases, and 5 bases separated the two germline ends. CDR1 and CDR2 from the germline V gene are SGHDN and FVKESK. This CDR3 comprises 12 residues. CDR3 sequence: CASSQGYYEQYF. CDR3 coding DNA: TGTGCCAGCAGCCAAGGTTATTACGAGCAGTACTTC. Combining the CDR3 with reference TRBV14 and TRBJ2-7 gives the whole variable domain EAGVTQFPSHSVIEKGQTVTLRCDPISGHDNLYWYRRVMGKEIKFLLHFVKESKQDESGMPNNRFLAERTGGTYSTLKVQPAELEDSGVYFCASSQGYYEQYFGPGTRLTVT.